The 22 T cell receptor beta chains presented below share a single source sample, sequenced in a study of blood T cells in healthy people across ages. A second PCR, run for about 7 to 11 cycles, used a sample-barcoded 5' primer plus a J-beta primer mix. TCRdb reprocessed the 5' RACE reads with MiXCR, giving one entry per CDR3 protein. The profile shows hundreds of thousands of distinct CDR3 sequences, roughly 47% of them singletons. Input material: blood. The receptor source for this set is a woman aged 55 to 70 in good health.

This clonotype came up many times. This chain uses TRBV29-1 with TRBJ1-2, with TRBD1 matching over 7 bases. The germline gives CDR1 SQVTM, CDR2 ANQGSEA. This CDR3 has 13 residues. The trim removed 6 bases at V and 3 bases at J, leaving 7 bases unmatched. In DNA form, the CDR3 reads TGCAGCGTCAACAGGGGAGAGGACTATGGCTACACCTTC. This encodes CSVNRGEDYGYTF.

This clonotype has at least ten counts. The chain joins TRBV6-2 or TRBV6-3 to TRBJ2-1; the D call may be TRBD1 or TRBD2 (5 bases each). V was trimmed by 6 bases and J by 6 bases, leaving 9 bases between them. The CDR3 consists of 12 residues. Germline V gives CDR1 MNHEY, CDR2 SVGEGT. For the CDR3, the DNA is TGTGCCAGCAGCTCCGGGGCCAATGAGCAGTTCTTC. Its protein is CASSSGANEQFF.

Only a few counts were recorded for this clonotype. This chain connects TRBV9 to TRBJ1-1, with unresolved D. The CDR3 has 13 residues. Trimming cost V 0 bases and J 2 bases, with 5 bases left between them. The germline V gene encodes CDR1 SGDLS and CDR2 YYNGEE. The CDR3 protein is CASSVVTNTEAFF. CDR3 nucleotide sequence: TGTGCCAGCAGCGTAGTCACCAACACTGAAGCTTTCTTT. The entire variable domain, with the rest obtained from reference TRBV9 and TRBJ1-1, is as follows: DSGVTQTPKHLITATGQRVTLRCSPRSGDLSVYWYQQSLDQGLQFLIQYYNGEERAKGNILERFSAQQFPDLHSELNLSSLELGDSALYFCASSVVTNTEAFFGQGTRLTVV.

J is TRBJ2-1 and V is TRBV20-1, with a weak D call TRBD1 (6 bases). CDR3 length equals 14 residues. The germline V gene encodes CDR1 DFQATT and CDR2 SNEGSKA (reference sequence). V lost 3 bases and J lost 4, with 13 bases in between. The CDR3 loop reads CSASTGTLYNEQFF. CDR3 DNA sequence: TGCAGTGCTAGCACGGGGACACTATACAATGAGCAGTTCTTC.

The table lists this clonotype with a few counts. The chain employs TRBV6-1 and TRBJ1-5; D might be TRBD1 (5 bases). CDR1 and CDR2 from the germline V gene are MNHNS and SASEGT. This CDR3 is 13 amino acids long. V lost 1 base, J lost 8 bases, and 9 bases lay in between. This CDR3 is CASSEGGSKPQHF. In DNA, the CDR3 is TGTGCCAGCAGTGAAGGGGGCTCAAAGCCCCAGCATTTT.

This clonotype was picked up a small number of times. J is TRBJ2-5 and V is TRBV27, with TRBD1 matching 10 bases. Per the germline V gene, CDR1 is MNHEY and CDR2 is SMNVEV (reference sequence). J was trimmed by 5 bases and V by 7 bases; bases with no gene match: 7. The CDR3 contains 14 residues. The CDR3 bases are TGTGCCAGCACCTCCTTGGGACAGGGGGAGACCCAGTACTTC. It is translated as CASTSLGQGETQYF.

This chain uses TRBV15 with TRBJ1-6; D is unclear. Germline assignment: CDR1 LNHNV and CDR2 YYDKDF (reference sequence). V was shortened by 6 bases and J by 5 bases, with 17 bases between the two germline ends. CDR3 length equals 16 residues. In nucleotides, the CDR3 is TGTGCCACCAGGCTAGCAGCAGGAGCAAATAATTCACCCCTCCACTTT. Translation gives CATRLAAGANNSPLHF.

A few counts support this clonotype. The rearrangement joins TRBV19 to TRBJ2-3; D not resolved. The germline CDR1 and CDR2 sequences are LNHDA and SQIVND (reference sequence). This CDR3 has 13 amino acids. V was cut by 7 bases and J by 3 bases, with 11 bases left in between. The chain's CDR3 is CASIPPGTDTQYF. The CDR3 DNA reads TGTGCCAGTATCCCCCCCGGAACAGATACGCAGTATTTT.

CDR3 amino acids: CSVQIREGQLNQPQHF. The CDR3 DNA is TGCAGCGTTCAGATTAGGGAGGGACAGCTCAATCAGCCCCAGCATTTT. The rearrangement joins TRBV29-1 to TRBJ1-5; TRBD1 agrees at 7 bases. V gave up 5 bases and J gave up 3 bases; unmatched junction bases: 13. The germline CDR1 and CDR2 sequences are SQVTM and ANQGSEA. CDR3 length: 16 residues.

Comments on this clonotype: A read error is possible here, since a much larger clone lies one base away. This chain joins TRBV6-6 and TRBJ2-5; 14 nucleotides agree with TRBD2. The V gene end was trimmed by 2 bases and the J gene end by 11 bases; junction bases not matched to a gene: 10. This CDR3 contains 16 residues. Germline CDR1 and CDR2: MNHNY and SVGAGI (reference sequence). This chain's CDR3 is CASSYAGLAGDERQYF. CDR3 nucleotides: TGTGCCAGCAGTTACGCGGGACTAGCGGGAGACGAAAGGCAGTACTTC.

Only a few counts were recorded for this clonotype. The chain is built from TRBV5-6 and TRBJ2-1; maybe TRBD2 (5 bases). V gave up 4 bases and J gave up 3 bases, with 17 bases separating them. CDR3 length: 16 residues. Germline CDR1 reads SGHDT; CDR2 reads YYEEEE. The CDR3 sequence is CASSQWTPIFYNEQFF. In DNA, the CDR3 is TGTGCCAGCAGCCAATGGACTCCTATCTTCTACAATGAGCAGTTCTTC. Using reference TRBV5-6 and TRBJ2-1 for the parts outside the CDR3, the full variable domain is DAGVTQSPTHLIKTRGQQVTLRCSPKSGHDTVSWYQQALGQGPQFIFQYYEEEERQRGNFPDRFSGHQFPNYSSELNVNALLLGDSALYLCASSQWTPIFYNEQFFGPGTRLTVL.

The chain combines TRBV28 with TRBJ2-3, with D possibly matching TRBD1 (5 bases). Trimming left V 5 bases short and J 1 base short, with 16 bases between. Germline V CDR1 and CDR2: MDHEN, SYDVKM. The CDR3 consists of 16 residues. The CDR3 region is CASSPTTATRTDTQYF. As DNA, the CDR3 is TGTGCCAGCAGTCCCACGACAGCCACACGCACAGATACGCAGTATTTT.

The CDR3 DNA follows: TGTGCCAGCAGCTTACCAACCGGGACAGGGGGGTTGAACACTGAAGCTTTCTTT. As protein: CASSLPTGTGGLNTEAFF. V usage is TRBV11-1 and J usage is TRBJ1-1, with TRBD1 matching 11 bases. The J segment lost 0 bases and the V segment lost 2 bases, leaving 8 bases of the junction unmatched. Germline values: CDR1 SGHAT, CDR2 FQDESV (reference sequence). The CDR3 is 18 residues long.

The chain couples TRBV6-1 to TRBJ2-3, with D unclear. Trimming left V 1 base short and J 3 bases short, with 11 bases between. The CDR3 covers 15 residues. The germline V gene encodes CDR1 MNHNS and CDR2 SASEGT. The CDR3 sequence is CASSEDGLVTDTQYF. CDR3 nucleotide sequence: TGTGCCAGCAGTGAAGATGGGCTAGTGACAGATACGCAGTATTTT.

The chain links TRBV4-1 to TRBJ2-7; D may be TRBD1 or TRBD2 (5 bases each). Germline values: CDR1 MGHRA, CDR2 YSYEKL. The CDR3 covers 16 residues. V lost 0 bases and J lost 0, with 12 bases in between. CDR3 loop: CASSQEGDGTSYEQYF. The CDR3 nucleotides are TGCGCCAGCAGCCAAGAAGGGGACGGAACCTCCTACGAGCAGTACTTC.

The J gene is TRBJ2-1, the V gene TRBV28; 8 bases fit TRBD2. This CDR3 is 16 amino acids long. CDR1 is MDHEN, CDR2 SYDVKM, per germline. Trimming cost V 5 bases and J 4 bases; bases outside gene matches: 10. CDR3 nucleotides: TGTGCCAGCAGTCCCTTAGGAGCGGGAGAATACAATGAGCAGTTCTTC. It codes for CASSPLGAGEYNEQFF. Looking up the rest from reference TRBV28 and TRBJ2-1 gives the full variable domain: DVKVTQSSRYLVKRTGEKVFLECVQDMDHENMFWYRQDPGLGLRLIYFSYDVKMKEKGDIPEGYSVSREKKERFSLILESASTNQTSMYLCASSPLGAGEYNEQFFGPGTRLTVL.

This clonotype was observed a few times. This chain links TRBV7-8 with TRBJ2-3; D is unclear. The V gene lost 5 bases and the J gene lost 3 bases, with 12 bases spanning the gap. CDR1 SGHVS and CDR2 FQNEAQ come from the germline V gene. CDR3 length: 14 residues. The CDR3: CASSALGRTDTQYF. CDR3 bases: TGTGCCAGCAGCGCACTCGGCAGAACAGATACGCAGTATTTT.

The chain combines TRBV5-1 with TRBJ1-6; D not certain. The CDR3 has 15 residues. The germline V gene has CDR1 SGHRS and CDR2 YFSETQ. The V gene lost 0 bases and the J gene lost 3 bases, with 7 bases spanning the gap. The DNA for the CDR3 is TGCGCCAGCAGCTTGGTTTCGGACTATAATTCACCCCTCCACTTT. The encoded protein is CASSLVSDYNSPLHF.

This clonotype was observed a few times. The chain couples TRBV7-2 to TRBJ2-5, with D uncertain. Between the trimmed V and J ends, which lost 4 bases and 5 bases, there was a span of 17 bases. CDR1 is SGHTA and CDR2 is FQGNSA in the germline V gene. The CDR3 runs 15 residues. The CDR3 coding sequence is TGTGCCAGCAGCTCCCTGACCCTTATGAGGGAGACCCAGTACTTC. It encodes CASSSLTLMRETQYF.

The gene calls are TRBV7-9 and TRBJ1-2; 7 bases match TRBD1. V lost 5 bases to trimming and J lost 5 bases; unmatched junction nucleotides: 11. Germline V gives CDR1 SEHNR, CDR2 FQNEAQ (reference sequence). This CDR3 is built from 15 residues. The CDR3 loop reads CASSPGQRGSYGYTF. The CDR3 DNA sequence: TGTGCCAGCAGCCCGGGACAGAGGGGATCTTATGGCTACACCTTC.

This clonotype was observed a few times. The chain combines TRBV7-9 with TRBJ1-5, with D unresolved. This CDR3 is built from 12 residues. Trimming stripped 3 bases from V and 5 bases from J, with 5 bases between. CDR1 is SEHNR and CDR2 is FQNEAQ in the germline V gene (reference sequence). CDR3 in DNA: TGTGCCAGCAGCTTGCTTGATCAGCCCCAGCATTTT. Translating it yields CASSLLDQPQHF.

The sample holds a few counts of this clonotype. The rearrangement joins TRBV20-1 to TRBJ1-4; 10 nucleotides align to TRBD1. The CDR3 loop spans 15 amino acids. Looked up from germline, CDR1 is DFQATT and CDR2 is SNEGSKA (reference sequence). V was pared by 6 bases and J by 8 bases, with 12 bases of the junction left unmatched. CDR3 DNA: TGCAGTGCCGGGCGGGGACAGGGGTTGCGGGAAAAACTGTTTTTT. It is translated as CSAGRGQGLREKLFF.